These 8 T cell receptor beta chains share one sample of origin, sequenced in a study of cytomegalovirus exposure and HLA in healthy donors. Primers: 60 Vbeta forward and 13 Jbeta reverse. Clones were read by immunoSEQ multiplex PCR, and TCRdb kept only the in-frame ones, dropping some. The sample has 150,000 to 200,000 clones, more than 70% seen once. The sample consisted of PBMCs. The receptors here all came from a woman aged 40 to 55 in good health and CMV-seronegative.

The chain has TRBV5-6 and TRBJ1-1; no reliable D call. Trimming shortened V by 2 bases and J by 11 bases, and 16 bases separated the two germline ends. Germline lookup yields CDR1 SGHDT and CDR2 YYEEEE. The CDR3 runs 13 residues. CDR3 DNA sequence: TGTGCCAGCAGCTTACCCCAGGACTTGGGCGCTTTCTTT. This translates into CASSLPQDLGAFF. Full variable domain (rest looked up from reference TRBV5-6 and TRBJ1-1): DAGVTQSPTHLIKTRGQQVTLRCSPKSGHDTVSWYQQALGQGPQFIFQYYEEEERQRGNFPDRFSGHQFPNYSSELNVNALLLGDSALYLCASSLPQDLGAFFGQGTRLTVV.

The chain employs TRBV7-9 and TRBJ2-2, with a weak D call TRBD1 (5 bases). Trimming stripped 1 base from V and 5 bases from J, with 8 bases between. The CDR3 runs to 14 residues. CDR1 SEHNR and CDR2 FQNEAQ come from the germline V gene (reference sequence). CDR3 DNA: TGTGCCAGCAGCTTAGGGGGCAGGACCGGGGAGCTGTTTTTT. It encodes CASSLGGRTGELFF.

In its sample, this clone was seen once. DNA for the CDR3: TGTGCCACCAGCTCGGGACAGGAGATTTTGGGGCTGTTTTTT. It translates to CATSSGQEILGLFF. This chain connects TRBV15 to TRBJ2-2; the match to TRBD1 covers 8 bases. V trimming: 5 bases; J trimming: 13 bases; junction bases outside the gene matches: 12. From germline, CDR1 is LNHNV and CDR2 YYDKDF (reference sequence). The CDR3 length is 14 residues.

The chain has TRBV28 and TRBJ1-2; D gene uncertain. The V end lost 3 bases, the J end lost 6 bases, and 5 bases lay between the germline ends. The CDR3 contains 11 residues. Germline V gene lookup returns CDR1 MDHEN and CDR2 SYDVKM. The CDR3 loop reads CASSFRDGYTF. Here the CDR3 DNA reads TGTGCCAGCAGTTTTCGAGATGGCTACACCTTC.

Only one count was recorded for this clone. The chain has TRBV13 and TRBJ2-1; 12 bases map to TRBD2. The V gene's germline CDR1 is PRHDT and CDR2 FYEKMQ (reference sequence). With V trimmed by 1 base and J by 5 bases, 6 bases remained unmatched. This CDR3 spans 17 amino acids. In nucleotides, the CDR3 is TGTGCCAGCAGCTTAGACCTGGGACTAGCGGGTAACAATGAGCAGTTCTTC. The encoded protein is CASSLDLGLAGNNEQFF.

The rearrangement uses TRBV19 and TRBJ2-1, with D possibly being TRBD2 (6 bases). Trimming took off 5 bases at V and 9 bases at J, with 11 bases between the two ends. This CDR3 spans 12 amino acids. Germline V gene sequence: CDR1 LNHDA, CDR2 SQIVND (reference sequence). Written as DNA, the CDR3 is TGTGCCAGTAGTTGGAGGGGCGGTGAGCAGTTCTTC. Protein: CASSWRGGEQFF.

The chain combines TRBV18 with TRBJ2-3; 9 bases fit TRBD1. The CDR3 covers 15 residues. Germline CDR1 KGHSH, CDR2 LQKENI. V was clipped by 6 bases and J by 2 bases; unmatched bases: 6. The CDR3 reads CASSPGTGTTDTQYF. The CDR3 DNA reads TGTGCCAGCTCTCCCGGGACAGGGACCACAGATACGCAGTATTTT.

The chain is built from TRBV30 and TRBJ1-1; D uncertain. The CDR3 totals 13 residues. Germline V lookup: CDR1 GTSNPN, CDR2 SVGIG (reference sequence). Trimming took 8 bases from V and 2 from J, leaving 15 bases between them. CDR3 sequence: CAHSPSPNTEAFF. The DNA of the CDR3 is TGTGCCCACTCGCCAAGTCCCAACACTGAAGCTTTCTTT.